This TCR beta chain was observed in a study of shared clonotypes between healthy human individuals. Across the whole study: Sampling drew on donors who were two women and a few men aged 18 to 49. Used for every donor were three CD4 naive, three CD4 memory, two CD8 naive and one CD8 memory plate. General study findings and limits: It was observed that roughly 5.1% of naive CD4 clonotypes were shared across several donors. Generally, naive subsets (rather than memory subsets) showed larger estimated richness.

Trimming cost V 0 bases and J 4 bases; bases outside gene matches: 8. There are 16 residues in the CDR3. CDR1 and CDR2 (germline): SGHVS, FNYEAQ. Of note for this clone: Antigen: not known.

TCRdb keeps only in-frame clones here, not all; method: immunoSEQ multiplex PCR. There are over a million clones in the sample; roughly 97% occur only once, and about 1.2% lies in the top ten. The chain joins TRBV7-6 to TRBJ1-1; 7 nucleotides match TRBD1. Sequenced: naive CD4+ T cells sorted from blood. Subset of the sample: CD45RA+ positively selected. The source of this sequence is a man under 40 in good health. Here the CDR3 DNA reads TGTGCCAGCAGCTTAGCGACAGGGACCTTGAGCACTGAAGCTTTCTTT. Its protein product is CASSLATGTLSTEAFF.